Listed below are T cell receptor beta chains from one sample, sequenced in a study of blood T cell repertoires in COVID-19. Only in-frame clones appear in the TCRdb table, and some are missing; sequencing was by immunoSEQ multiplex PCR. The table shows about 360,000 clones, with approximately 88% occurring only once. The sequenced sample consisted of PBMCs or T cells enriched from blood (not recorded which). All receptors come from a middle-aged woman with acute COVID-19. The CDR3 runs from the conserved cysteine through the conserved F or W. D genes are given only for firm matches. Part of the rows lack a size; the others show once, few, many or a class for expanded clones.

abundance: few
j_gene: TRBJ2-1
v_gene: TRBV5-4
d_gene: .
CDR3aa: CASSLNSGDSYNEQFF
CDR3nt: TGTGCCAGCAGCTTGAATTCGGGAGATTCCTACAATGAGCAGTTCTTC

abundance: .
j_gene: TRBJ2-3
v_gene: TRBV24-1
d_gene: TRBD1
CDR3aa: CATSGGQGTQYF
CDR3nt: TGTGCCACCAGTGGAGGACAGGGAACGCAGTATTTT

abundance: .
j_gene: TRBJ2-7
v_gene: TRBV30
d_gene: .
CDR3aa: CAWSVSRTAPYEQYF
CDR3nt: TGTGCCTGGAGTGTGTCCCGGACAGCCCCCTACGAGCAGTACTTC

abundance: few
j_gene: TRBJ2-7
v_gene: TRBV11-2
d_gene: .
CDR3aa: CASSLERGPTYEQYF
CDR3nt: TGTGCCAGCAGCTTAGAGCGGGGGCCCACCTACGAGCAGTACTTC

abundance: .
j_gene: TRBJ1-6
v_gene: TRBV7-8
d_gene: .
CDR3aa: CASSLIWGGSPLHF
CDR3nt: TGTGCCAGCAGCTTAATATGGGGCGGTTCACCCCTCCACTTT

abundance: .
j_gene: TRBJ2-1
v_gene: TRBV7-6
d_gene: TRBD2
CDR3aa: CASSRTSGGALEQFF
CDR3nt: TGTGCCAGCAGTCGGACTAGCGGGGGGGCCCTTGAGCAGTTCTTC

abundance: .
j_gene: TRBJ1-6
v_gene: TRBV18
d_gene: TRBD1
CDR3aa: CASSPFRTGGGFLHF
CDR3nt: TGTGCCAGCTCGCCCTTCCGGACAGGGGGAGGGTTCCTCCACTTT

abundance: .
j_gene: TRBJ2-5
v_gene: TRBV5-1
d_gene: TRBD2
CDR3aa: CASSLGLAETQYF
CDR3nt: TGCGCCAGCAGCTTGGGACTAGCAGAGACCCAGTACTTC

abundance: .
j_gene: TRBJ1-5
v_gene: TRBV5-1
d_gene: .
CDR3aa: CASSLLPGAGEPQHF
CDR3nt: TGCGCCAGCAGCTTGCTCCCAGGGGCTGGGGAGCCCCAGCATTTT

abundance: .
j_gene: TRBJ1-6
v_gene: TRBV6-6
d_gene: .
CDR3aa: CASSYGREGSPLHF
CDR3nt: TGTGCCAGCAGTTACGGCAGGGAAGGATCACCCCTCCACTTT

abundance: few
j_gene: TRBJ2-7
v_gene: TRBV7-9
d_gene: TRBD1
CDR3aa: CASSLKGTDGYEQYF
CDR3nt: TGTGCCAGCAGTCTCAAAGGGACAGACGGCTACGAGCAGTACTTC

abundance: .
j_gene: TRBJ2-5
v_gene: TRBV7-9
d_gene: TRBD1
CDR3aa: CASSTGATTQYF
CDR3nt: TGTGCCAGCAGCACAGGGGCGACGACCCAGTACTTC

abundance: .
j_gene: TRBJ1-1
v_gene: TRBV13
d_gene: .
CDR3aa: CASSLGHVRAHTEAFF
CDR3nt: TGTGCCAGCAGCTTAGGCCATGTGAGAGCCCACACTGAAGCTTTCTTT

abundance: .
j_gene: TRBJ2-5
v_gene: TRBV19
d_gene: TRBD2
CDR3aa: CASSTTSGGAGETQYF
CDR3nt: TGTGCCAGTAGTACGACTAGCGGGGGGGCCGGAGAGACCCAGTACTTC

abundance: .
j_gene: TRBJ2-7
v_gene: TRBV5-1
d_gene: TRBD1
CDR3aa: CASSFSRQGDEQYF
CDR3nt: TGCGCCAGCAGCTTTTCCCGACAGGGCGACGAGCAGTACTTC

abundance: .
j_gene: TRBJ1-1
v_gene: TRBV6-5
d_gene: .
CDR3aa: CASSYQDSSEAFF
CDR3nt: TGTGCCAGCAGTTACCAGGACAGTTCCGAAGCTTTCTTT

abundance: .
j_gene: TRBJ1-1
v_gene: TRBV9
d_gene: .
CDR3aa: CASSVGQAHEAFF
CDR3nt: TGTGCCAGCAGCGTAGGACAGGCCCATGAAGCTTTCTTT

abundance: .
j_gene: TRBJ2-3
v_gene: TRBV7-9
d_gene: .
CDR3aa: CASTIPLVDTQYF
CDR3nt: TGTGCCAGCACCATACCCCTAGTAGACACGCAGTATTTT

abundance: few
j_gene: TRBJ1-2
v_gene: TRBV4-1
d_gene: .
CDR3aa: CASSQLTGSGYGYTF
CDR3nt: TGCGCCAGCAGCCAGTTGACAGGTTCTGGGTATGGCTACACCTTC

abundance: .
j_gene: TRBJ1-6
v_gene: TRBV27
d_gene: .
CDR3aa: CASSLLGVRNSPLHF
CDR3nt: TGTGCCAGCAGTTTACTGGGAGTCCGTAATTCACCCCTCCACTTT

abundance: .
j_gene: TRBJ2-2
v_gene: TRBV5-1
d_gene: TRBD2
CDR3aa: CASSPAGTSGRELFF
CDR3nt: TGCGCCAGCAGCCCGGCGGGGACTAGCGGCAGGGAGCTGTTTTTT

abundance: once
j_gene: TRBJ2-1
v_gene: TRBV2
d_gene: TRBD2
CDR3aa: CASRHSGASSYNEQFF
CDR3nt: TGTGCCAGCAGACACAGCGGGGCCAGCTCCTACAATGAGCAGTTCTTC

abundance: once
j_gene: TRBJ2-3
v_gene: TRBV11-2
d_gene: .
CDR3aa: CASSLNEAGGTDTQYF
CDR3nt: TGTGCCAGCAGCCTCAACGAGGCAGGGGGGACAGATACGCAGTATTTT

abundance: .
j_gene: TRBJ1-5
v_gene: TRBV24-1
d_gene: TRBD1
CDR3aa: CATSDPRQGNQPQHF
CDR3nt: TGTGCCACCAGTGATCCTCGACAGGGAAATCAGCCCCAGCATTTT

abundance: .
j_gene: TRBJ2-1
v_gene: TRBV10-3
d_gene: TRBD1
CDR3aa: CAISDQGAYNEQFF
CDR3nt: TGTGCCATCAGTGATCAGGGGGCGTACAATGAGCAGTTCTTC

abundance: few
j_gene: TRBJ2-3
v_gene: TRBV20-1
d_gene: .
CDR3aa: CSASLGPGADTQYF
CDR3nt: TGCAGTGCTAGTCTTGGGCCAGGGGCAGATACGCAGTATTTT

abundance: .
j_gene: TRBJ1-5
v_gene: TRBV6-1
d_gene: .
CDR3aa: CASSVPAVNSNQPQHF
CDR3nt: TGTGCCAGCAGTGTACCCGCAGTTAATAGCAATCAGCCCCAGCATTTT

abundance: .
j_gene: TRBJ1-4
v_gene: TRBV5-4
d_gene: TRBD1
CDR3aa: CASSLRTGRGEKLFF
CDR3nt: TGTGCCAGCAGCCTCCGGACAGGGCGTGGGGAAAAACTGTTTTTT

abundance: .
j_gene: TRBJ1-1
v_gene: TRBV6-6
d_gene: .
CDR3aa: CASSHGTEAFF
CDR3nt: TGTGCCAGCAGCCACGGCACTGAAGCTTTCTTT

abundance: .
j_gene: TRBJ2-7
v_gene: TRBV11-2
d_gene: .
CDR3aa: CASSLEQGNLEQYF
CDR3nt: TGTGCCAGCAGCTTGGAACAGGGTAACCTCGAGCAGTACTTC